The 9 T cell receptor beta chains below all came from one sample that was sequenced in a study of early T cells in non-severe SARS-CoV-2 infection. TCRdb re-derived calls from the 5' RACE reads in MiXCR, one entry per CDR3 protein. The data contain some 39,000 distinct CDR3 sequences, 4% of them singletons. The specimen sequenced was whole blood. The receptors here all came from an adult who was a healthcare worker with PCR-confirmed SARS-CoV-2 infection or an uninfected control (not recorded which).

This clonotype came up many times. V gene TRBV27 combines with J gene TRBJ2-7; 9 nucleotides agree with TRBD1. Per the germline V gene, CDR1 is MNHEY and CDR2 is SMNVEV (reference sequence). CDR3 length: 14 residues. J was trimmed by 4 bases and V by 5 bases; bases with no gene match: 6. CDR3 sequence: CASSRTGVQYEQYF. CDR3 coding DNA: TGTGCCAGCAGTCGGACAGGGGTCCAATACGAGCAGTACTTC.

This clonotype was recorded a few times. The V call is TRBV7-2, the J call TRBJ2-5; 8 bases match TRBD2. J was trimmed by 5 bases and V by 1 base; bases with no gene match: 6. CDR3 length: 15 amino acids. CDR1 is SGHTA and CDR2 is FQGNSA in the germline V gene. CDR3 sequence reads: CASSLVASGRETQYF. The CDR3 nucleotides read TGTGCCAGCAGCTTAGTGGCTAGCGGGCGCGAGACCCAGTACTTC.

The sample holds a few counts of this clonotype. The chain combines TRBV7-9 with TRBJ1-6; unclear D gene. Trimming cost V 1 base and J 10 bases, with 8 bases left between them. Germline CDR1 and CDR2: SEHNR and FQNEAQ (reference sequence). The CDR3 totals 13 residues. In nucleotides, the CDR3 is TGTGCCAGCAGCTTAGGTTTGGAATCACCCCTCCACTTT. It encodes CASSLGLESPLHF.

This clonotype was seen at least ten times. The rearrangement uses TRBV27 and TRBJ2-7; no clear D gene. Between the trimmed V and J ends, which lost 0 bases and 6 bases, there was a span of 9 bases. From germline, CDR1 is MNHEY and CDR2 SMNVEV (reference sequence). This CDR3 has 13 residues. The CDR3 sequence is CASSLSGSSEQYF. For the CDR3, the DNA is TGTGCCAGCAGTTTATCGGGCTCGTCCGAGCAGTACTTC.

This clonotype was picked up many times. One end of the junction varies from germline; a read error may be responsible. The chain links TRBV18 to TRBJ2-7; the D is unclear. Germline V CDR1 and CDR2: KGHSH, LQKENI. This CDR3 comprises 11 residues. The CDR3 DNA reads as TGTGCCAGCTCTCAGGCAGAGGCGATCCTCTTC. This encodes CASSQAEAILF.

In this sample, this clonotype turned up many times. This chain connects TRBV6-4 to TRBJ2-1; 8 nucleotides align to TRBD1. Germline V gives CDR1 MRHNA, CDR2 SNTAGT. CDR3 size: 15 residues. The ends lost 2 bases at V and 8 bases at J; junction bases unmatched: 8. CDR3 in DNA: TGTGCCAGCAGTGACCCCCTGACAGGGGTCTATGAGCAGTTCTTC. It encodes CASSDPLTGVYEQFF.

The chain couples TRBV25-1 to TRBJ1-6; D not certain. CDR3 length equals 14 residues. The ends were cut back, 5 bases at V and 11 bases at J, with 16 bases in the middle. The V gene's germline CDR1 is MGHDK and CDR2 SYGVNS. In nucleotides, the CDR3 is TGTGCCAGCAGTAACCCGCCGCGGAATCCACCCCTCCACTTT. Translating it yields CASSNPPRNPPLHF.

This clonotype came up many times. The chain is built from TRBV29-1 and TRBJ2-1; a weak D match, TRBD2 (6 bases). CDR1 is SQVTM, CDR2 ANQGSEA, per germline. V shed 4 bases and J shed 3 bases, with 10 bases lying between them. This CDR3 comprises 13 residues. CDR3 sequence (DNA): TGCAGCGTTGGGAGGGCACGCTACAATGAGCAGTTCTTC. It is translated as CSVGRARYNEQFF.

This clonotype showed up just a few times. This chain joins TRBV5-4 and TRBJ2-2, with D tentatively TRBD1 (6 bases). The CDR3 has 15 amino acids. Germline V gene sequence: CDR1 SGHNT, CDR2 YYREEE (reference sequence). The V end was cut by 5 bases, the J end by 2 bases, with 13 bases between. DNA of the CDR3: TGTGCCAGCAGTCCACTACAGGGAAACACCGGGGAGCTGTTTTTT. It specifies CASSPLQGNTGELFF.